This is a list of T cell receptor beta chains from one sample in a study of CXCR3-negative and CXCR3-positive naive CD8 T cells. TCRdb reprocessed the 5' RACE reads and stores each CDR3 protein as one record, lacking DNA. The listing contains fewer than 90,000 distinct CDR3 sequences. Source material: naive CXCR3- CD8+ T cells from blood. All receptors derive from a human donor in good health. Some clones in this sample may be carry-over from other donors' samples. The CDR3 runs from the conserved cysteine through the conserved F or W. The order of the fields is V gene, J gene, CDR3 protein.

TRBV5-6	TRBJ1-1	CASSVRNTEAFF
TRBV6-1	TRBJ2-1	CASRIPGQGVSNEQFF
TRBV14	TRBJ2-7	CASSQEQGRSYEQYF
TRBV9	TRBJ1-1	CASSVEQGYTEAFF
TRBV21-1	TRBJ2-1	CASSGGRPRSYNEQFF
TRBV7-9	TRBJ2-7	CASSSPTSYEQYF
TRBV12-3/TRBV12-4	TRBJ2-7	CASGTGFYEQYF
TRBV6-2/TRBV6-3	TRBJ2-7	CASSRRDRPYEQYF
TRBV5-6	TRBJ2-7	CASSLRNPYEQYF
TRBV12-3/TRBV12-4	TRBJ2-1	CASKLAGGTYNEQFF